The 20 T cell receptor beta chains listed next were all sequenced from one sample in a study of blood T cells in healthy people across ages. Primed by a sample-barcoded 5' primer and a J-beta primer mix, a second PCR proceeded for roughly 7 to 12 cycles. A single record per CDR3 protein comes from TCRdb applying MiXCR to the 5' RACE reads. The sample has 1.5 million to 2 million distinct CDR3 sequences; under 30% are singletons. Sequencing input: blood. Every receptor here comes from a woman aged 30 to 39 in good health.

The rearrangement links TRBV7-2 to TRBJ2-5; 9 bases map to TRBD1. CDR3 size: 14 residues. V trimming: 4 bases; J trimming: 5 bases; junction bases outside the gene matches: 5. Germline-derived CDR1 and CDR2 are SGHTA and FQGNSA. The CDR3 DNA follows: TGTGCCAGCAGCTCCGGACAGGGGTATGAGACCCAGTACTTC. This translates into CASSSGQGYETQYF.

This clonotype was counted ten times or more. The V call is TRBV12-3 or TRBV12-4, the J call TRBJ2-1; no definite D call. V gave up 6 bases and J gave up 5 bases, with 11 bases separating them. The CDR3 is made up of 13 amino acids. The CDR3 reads CASRAGSNNEQFF. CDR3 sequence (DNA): TGTGCCAGCAGGGCCGGGTCGAACAATGAGCAGTTCTTC.

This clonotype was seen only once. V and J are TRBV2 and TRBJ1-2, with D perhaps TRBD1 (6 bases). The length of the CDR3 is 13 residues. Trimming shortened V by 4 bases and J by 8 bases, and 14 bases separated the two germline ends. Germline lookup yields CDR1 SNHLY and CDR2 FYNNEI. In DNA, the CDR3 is TGTGCCAGCAGTGTACAGGGTGGGAGAGGCTACACCTTC. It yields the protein CASSVQGGRGYTF.

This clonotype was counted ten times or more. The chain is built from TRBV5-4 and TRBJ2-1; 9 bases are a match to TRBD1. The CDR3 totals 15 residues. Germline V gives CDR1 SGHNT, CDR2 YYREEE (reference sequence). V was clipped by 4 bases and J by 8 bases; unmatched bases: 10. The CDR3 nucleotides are TGTGCCAGCAGCCGGGACAGGGAACCTTTGCATGAGCAGTTCTTC. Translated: CASSRDREPLHEQFF.

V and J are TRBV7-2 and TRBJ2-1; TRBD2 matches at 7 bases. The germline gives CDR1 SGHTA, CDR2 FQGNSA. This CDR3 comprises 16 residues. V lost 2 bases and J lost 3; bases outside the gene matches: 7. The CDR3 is CASSLLLAGDYNEQFF. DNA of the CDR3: TGTGCCAGCAGCTTACTACTTGCGGGGGACTACAATGAGCAGTTCTTC.

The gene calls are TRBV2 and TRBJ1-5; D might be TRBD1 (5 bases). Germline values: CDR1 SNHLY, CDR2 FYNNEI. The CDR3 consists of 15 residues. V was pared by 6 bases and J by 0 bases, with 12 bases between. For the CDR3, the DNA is TGTGCCAGCAGCGTGGACAAGTATAGCAATCAGCCCCAGCATTTT. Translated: CASSVDKYSNQPQHF.

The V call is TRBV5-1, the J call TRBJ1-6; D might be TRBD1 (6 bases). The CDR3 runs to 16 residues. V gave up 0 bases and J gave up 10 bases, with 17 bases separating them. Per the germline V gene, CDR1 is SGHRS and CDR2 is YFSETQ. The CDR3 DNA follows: TGCGCCAGCAGCTTGGCCATACAGGGAATGGGCTCACCCCTCCACTTT. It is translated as CASSLAIQGMGSPLHF. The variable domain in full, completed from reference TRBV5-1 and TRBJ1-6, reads KAGVTQTPRYLIKTRGQQVTLSCSPISGHRSVSWYQQTPGQGLQFLFEYFSETQRNKGNFPGRFSGRQFSNSRSEMNVSTLELGDSALYLCASSLAIQGMGSPLHFGNGTRLTVT.

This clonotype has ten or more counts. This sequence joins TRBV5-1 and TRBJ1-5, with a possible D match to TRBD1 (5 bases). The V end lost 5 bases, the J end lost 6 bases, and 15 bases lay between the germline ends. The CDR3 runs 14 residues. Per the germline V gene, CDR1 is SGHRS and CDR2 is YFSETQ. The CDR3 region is CASSTEGGGQPQHF. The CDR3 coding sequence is TGCGCCAGCAGTACGGAGGGTGGGGGTCAGCCCCAGCATTTT.

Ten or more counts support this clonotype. The CDR3 nucleotides are TGTGCCAGCAGCCTGCCGGGGCCAAACTACGAGCAGTACTTC. This gives the protein CASSLPGPNYEQYF. This chain links TRBV7-9 with TRBJ2-7; perhaps D is TRBD1 or TRBD2 (5 bases each). The CDR3 extends over 14 amino acids. The V end lost 5 bases, the J end lost 3 bases, and 14 bases lay between the germline ends. Germline lookup yields CDR1 SEHNR and CDR2 FQNEAQ (reference sequence). The whole variable domain, filled in from reference TRBV7-9 and TRBJ2-7, reads DTGVSQNPRHKITKRGQNVTFRCDPISEHNRLYWYRQTLGQGPEFLTYFQNEAQLEKSRLLSDRFSAERPKGSFSTLEIQRTEQGDSAMYLCASSLPGPNYEQYFGPGTRLTVT.

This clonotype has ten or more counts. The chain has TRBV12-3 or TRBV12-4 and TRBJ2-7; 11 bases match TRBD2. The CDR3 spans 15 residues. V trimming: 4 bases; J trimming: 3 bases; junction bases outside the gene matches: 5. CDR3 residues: CASSSYTSGSYEQYF. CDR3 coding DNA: TGTGCCAGCAGTTCGTACACTAGCGGGAGCTACGAGCAGTACTTC.

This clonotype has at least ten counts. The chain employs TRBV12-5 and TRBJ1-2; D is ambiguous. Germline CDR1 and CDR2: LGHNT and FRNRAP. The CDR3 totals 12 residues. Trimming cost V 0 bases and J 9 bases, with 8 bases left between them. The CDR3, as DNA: TGTGCTAGTGGTTTGGTACGTGGGAGCTACACCTTC. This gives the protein CASGLVRGSYTF.

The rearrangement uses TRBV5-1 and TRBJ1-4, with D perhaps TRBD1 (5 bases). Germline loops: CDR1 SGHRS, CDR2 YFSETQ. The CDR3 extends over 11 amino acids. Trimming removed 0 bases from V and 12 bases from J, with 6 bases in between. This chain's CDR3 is CASSLAGQLFF. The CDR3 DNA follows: TGCGCCAGCAGCTTGGCGGGGCAACTGTTTTTT.

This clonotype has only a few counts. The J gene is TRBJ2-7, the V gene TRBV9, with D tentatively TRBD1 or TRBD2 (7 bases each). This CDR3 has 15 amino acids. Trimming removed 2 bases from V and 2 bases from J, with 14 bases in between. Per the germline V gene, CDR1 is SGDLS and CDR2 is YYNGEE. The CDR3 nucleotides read TGTGCCAGCAGCGTTGACCCAGGGGGGGCCTACGAGCAGTACTTC. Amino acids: CASSVDPGGAYEQYF.

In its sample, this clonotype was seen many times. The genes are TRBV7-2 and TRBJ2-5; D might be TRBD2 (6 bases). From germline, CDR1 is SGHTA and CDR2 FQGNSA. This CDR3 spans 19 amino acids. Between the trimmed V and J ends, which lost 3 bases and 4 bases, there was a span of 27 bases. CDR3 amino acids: CASSFGKNLARATPETQYF. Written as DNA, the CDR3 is TGTGCCAGCAGCTTCGGGAAAAACCTAGCGCGAGCCACCCCAGAGACCCAGTACTTC.

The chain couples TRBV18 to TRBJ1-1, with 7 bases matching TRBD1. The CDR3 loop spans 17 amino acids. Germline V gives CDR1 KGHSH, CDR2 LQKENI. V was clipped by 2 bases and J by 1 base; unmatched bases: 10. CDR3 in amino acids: CASSPGKGAYRNTEAFF. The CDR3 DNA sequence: TGTGCCAGCTCACCAGGGAAGGGGGCGTATCGGAACACTGAAGCTTTCTTT.

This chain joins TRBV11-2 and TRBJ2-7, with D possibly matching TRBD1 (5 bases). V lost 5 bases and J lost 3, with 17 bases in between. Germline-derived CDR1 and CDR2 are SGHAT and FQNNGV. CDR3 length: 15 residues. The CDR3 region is CASSHYFRVSYEQYF. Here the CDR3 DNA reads TGTGCCAGCAGCCATTACTTCAGGGTTAGCTACGAGCAGTACTTC.

The CDR3 is CASSFYAVANTEAFF. CDR3 sequence (DNA): TGTGCCAGCAGCTTCTACGCGGTAGCTAACACTGAAGCTTTCTTT. The chain employs TRBV5-6 and TRBJ1-1, with D hard to call. V lost 2 bases, J lost 2 bases, and 13 bases lay in between. CDR1 and CDR2 from the germline V gene are SGHDT and YYEEEE. This CDR3 is 15 amino acids long. The variable domain in full, completed from reference TRBV5-6 and TRBJ1-1, reads DAGVTQSPTHLIKTRGQQVTLRCSPKSGHDTVSWYQQALGQGPQFIFQYYEEEERQRGNFPDRFSGHQFPNYSSELNVNALLLGDSALYLCASSFYAVANTEAFFGQGTRLTVV.

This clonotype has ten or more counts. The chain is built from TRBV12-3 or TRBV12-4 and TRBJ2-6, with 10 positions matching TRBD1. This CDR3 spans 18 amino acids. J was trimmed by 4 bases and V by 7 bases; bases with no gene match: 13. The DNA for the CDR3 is TGTGCCAGCACCTCACCGGGACAGGGGTCCCCGGGGGCCAACGTCCTGACTTTC. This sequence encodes CASTSPGQGSPGANVLTF.

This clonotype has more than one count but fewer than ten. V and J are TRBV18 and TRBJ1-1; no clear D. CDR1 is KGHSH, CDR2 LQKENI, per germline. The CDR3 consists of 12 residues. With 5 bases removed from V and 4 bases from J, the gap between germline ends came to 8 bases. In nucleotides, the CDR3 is TGTGCCAGCTCAGAGGGTCCCACTGAAGCTTTCTTT. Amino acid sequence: CASSEGPTEAFF.

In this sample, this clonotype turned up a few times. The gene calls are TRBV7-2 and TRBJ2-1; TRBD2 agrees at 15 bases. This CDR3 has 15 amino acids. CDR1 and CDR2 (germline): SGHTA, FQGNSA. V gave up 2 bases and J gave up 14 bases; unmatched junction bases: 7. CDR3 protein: CASSLSGLAGGREFF. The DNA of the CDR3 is TGTGCCAGCAGCTTAAGCGGACTAGCGGGGGGGCGAGAGTTCTTC.